This T cell receptor beta chain emerged from a study of control samples from healthy donors and cancer patients. Profiled with immunoSEQ multiplex PCR; TCRdb holds only in-frame clones, not every one. The repertoire holds about 160,000 clones, with roughly 94% as singletons. Germline V gene sequence: CDR1 MNHEY, CDR2 SVGAGI. Trimming pared 0 bases from V and 6 bases from J, leaving 9 bases between. The CDR3 consists of 13 residues. The chain links TRBV6-5 to TRBJ2-7; D not certain. This sequence originates from a man between 60 and 75 years old with colorectal cancer. The material sequenced was PBMCs. CDR3 protein: CASSYSVQSEQYF. The CDR3 nucleotides read TGTGCCAGCAGTTACTCGGTACAGTCCGAGCAGTACTTC.